This is a list of T cell receptor beta chains from one sample in a study of CD8+ T cells in alopecia areata. Method: immunoSEQ multiplex PCR; TCRdb's copy keeps in-frame clones and lacks some. The profile shows some 150,000 clones, roughly 54% of them singletons. Sequencing was performed on CD8+ T cells sorted from blood, taken at week 4, from a patient treated with tofacitinib. Receptors were obtained from a human donor with alopecia areata. The CDR3 runs from the conserved cysteine through the conserved F or W. D genes are given only for firm matches. Size is stated for part of the rows, as once, few or many counts, or as a class when the clone is expanded.

size	V	J	D	CDR3	DNA
few	TRBV4-1	TRBJ2-6	-	CASSQVSGANVLTF	TGCGCCAGCAGCCAAGTCTCTGGGGCCAACGTCCTGACTTTC
-	TRBV4-1	TRBJ2-2	TRBD1	CASSLVDRGTGELFF	TGCGCCAGCAGCCTTGTGGACAGGGGAACCGGGGAGCTGTTTTTT
-	TRBV7-9	TRBJ2-5	-	CASSWLSTRETQYF	TGTGCCAGCAGCTGGTTGAGTACCAGGGAGACCCAGTACTTC
-	TRBV6-1	TRBJ2-3	-	CASSEWDSALTDTQYF	TGTGCCAGCAGTGAATGGGACTCCGCTCTCACAGATACGCAGTATTTT
-	TRBV4-3	TRBJ2-5	TRBD1	CASSQVWDREETQYF	TGCGCCAGCAGCCAAGTTTGGGACAGGGAAGAGACCCAGTACTTC
few	TRBV4-1	TRBJ1-2	TRBD1	CASSLDGTGVYYGYTF	TGCGCCAGCAGCCTCGACGGGACAGGGGTATACTATGGCTACACCTTC
-	TRBV7-9	TRBJ1-1	-	CASGVNTEAFF	TGTGCCAGCGGAGTGAACACTGAAGCTTTCTTT
-	TRBV18	TRBJ2-1	-	CASSYRGGEQFF	TGTGCCAGCTCGTACAGGGGGGGTGAGCAGTTCTTC
-	TRBV7-2	TRBJ2-7	TRBD2	CASSLDTASGVYEQYF	TGTGCCAGCAGCTTAGATACGGCTAGCGGGGTCTACGAGCAGTACTTC
-	TRBV30	TRBJ1-1	-	CAWSSPRVFTEAFF	TGTGCCTGGAGTTCTCCTCGGGTGTTTACTGAAGCTTTCTTT
few	TRBV30	TRBJ1-1	-	CAWSVMDTEAFF	TGTGCCTGGAGTGTGATGGACACTGAAGCTTTCTTT
-	TRBV7-9	TRBJ2-7	-	CATSEGKGYEQYF	TGTGCCACGTCCGAGGGAAAGGGCTACGAGCAGTACTTC
-	TRBV6-5	TRBJ2-7	TRBD1	CASSSKRTGSFYEQYF	TGTGCCAGCAGTTCTAAGCGGACAGGGTCGTTCTACGAGCAGTACTTC
-	TRBV11-2	TRBJ2-6	-	CASTGNPGANVLTF	TGTGCCAGCACGGGAAACCCTGGGGCCAACGTCCTGACTTTC
-	TRBV27	TRBJ2-2	TRBD2	CASSLAGGPAGELFF	TGTGCCAGCAGCCTAGCGGGGGGTCCGGCCGGGGAGCTGTTTTTT
-	TRBV6-5	TRBJ2-7	-	CASSYSSQAASYEQYF	TGTGCCAGCAGTTACTCCAGCCAAGCAGCTTCCTACGAGCAGTACTTC
-	TRBV29-1	TRBJ2-3	-	CSVVQVWRVAADTQYF	TGCAGCGTTGTCCAAGTATGGCGCGTTGCAGCAGATACGCAGTATTTT
-	TRBV9	TRBJ2-5	-	CASSVPRGVNGEETQYF	TGTGCCAGCAGCGTCCCAAGGGGGGTAAACGGGGAAGAGACCCAGTACTTC
-	TRBV27	TRBJ1-6	-	CASAFGGRSPLHF	TGTGCCAGCGCTTTCGGGGGGCGATCACCCCTCCACTTT
few	TRBV9	TRBJ2-4	TRBD1	CASSVSPGGAGIQYF	TGTGCCAGCAGCGTCAGCCCAGGGGGCGCGGGCATTCAGTACTTC
-	TRBV4-1	TRBJ2-1	-	CASSSRTLYEQFF	TGCGCCAGCAGCTCCCGGACTTTGTATGAGCAGTTCTTC
-	TRBV5-1	TRBJ1-2	-	CASSFPGAYYGYTF	TGCGCCAGCAGCTTTCCGGGGGCCTACTATGGCTACACCTTC
few	TRBV4-1	TRBJ1-5	-	CASSFFQTENSNQPQHF	TGCGCCAGCAGCTTTTTTCAGACGGAGAATAGCAATCAGCCCCAGCATTTT
-	TRBV11-2	TRBJ1-5	-	CASSFGGDSNQPQHF	TGTGCCAGCAGCTTTGGGGGGGATAGCAATCAGCCCCAGCATTTT
few	TRBV18	TRBJ2-3	-	CASSPSTDTQYF	TGTGCCAGCTCACCTAGCACAGATACGCAGTATTTT
few	TRBV30	TRBJ2-2	-	CAWSDRRVSGELFF	TGTGCCTGGAGTGACCGCCGGGTCTCCGGGGAGCTGTTTTTT
-	TRBV4-2	TRBJ2-5	TRBD1	CASSQDVGTGQETQYF	TGTGCCAGCAGCCAAGATGTCGGGACAGGCCAAGAGACCCAGTACTTC
-	TRBV5-6	TRBJ2-7	-	CASSLSDRAYEQYF	TGTGCCAGCAGCCTTTCGGACAGAGCCTACGAGCAGTACTTC
-	TRBV13	TRBJ1-5	TRBD1	CASSSGQGSEPQHF	TGTGCCAGCAGCTCTGGACAGGGCAGTGAGCCCCAGCATTTT
-	TRBV13	TRBJ1-2	-	CASSLDRDVYGYTF	TGTGCCAGCAGCTTAGACCGGGACGTCTATGGCTACACCTTC
-	TRBV14	TRBJ2-6	-	CASRGSGANVLTF	TGTGCCAGCCGGGGGTCTGGGGCCAACGTCCTGACTTTC
few	TRBV30	TRBJ2-5	-	CAWSPHDLETQYF	TGTGCCTGGAGTCCACATGATCTAGAGACCCAGTACTTC
-	TRBV14	TRBJ1-1	-	CASSQGTANTEAFF	TGTGCCAGCAGCCAAGGGACAGCGAACACTGAAGCTTTCTTT
-	TRBV7-9	TRBJ1-6	-	CATERRESGSPLHF	TGTGCCACTGAGCGCAGGGAGTCTGGTTCACCCCTCCACTTT
few	TRBV4-1	TRBJ2-7	-	CASSQDKGSYEQYF	TGCGCCAGCAGCCAAGATAAGGGGAGCTACGAGCAGTACTTC
few	TRBV13	TRBJ2-3	-	CASSSRTSTTDTQYF	TGTGCCAGCAGCTCCCGGACAAGCACCACAGATACGCAGTATTTT
few	TRBV12-2	TRBJ1-1	-	CASRLAPEAFF	TGTGCAAGTCGCTTAGCCCCTGAAGCTTTCTTT
-	TRBV4-1	TRBJ2-7	-	CASSQDSEHHEQYF	TGCGCCAGCAGCCAAGATTCGGAGCACCACGAGCAGTACTTC
-	TRBV15	TRBJ2-3	-	CATSSQGSTDTQYF	TGTGCCACCAGCAGCCAGGGGAGCACAGATACGCAGTATTTT
few	TRBV7-9	TRBJ1-2	-	CASSLVDMGWLSNYGYTF	TGTGCCAGCAGCTTAGTCGACATGGGTTGGCTAAGTAACTATGGCTACACCTTC